Below, 17 T cell receptor beta chains from the same sample are listed, as sequenced in a study of OX40 agonist ivuxolimab in advanced cancers. Here immunoSEQ multiplex PCR was the method, and the copy in TCRdb shows in-frame clones only, minus some. Of about 50,000 clones in the sample, approximately 80% are singletons; the top ten hold 3% to 5%. This material consisted of CD4+ or CD8+ T cells sorted from blood, taken in a trial of the OX40 agonist ivuxolimab. The receptors originated from an adult with an advanced solid tumor such as melanoma, head and neck, liver or kidney cancer.

V usage is TRBV5-1 and J usage is TRBJ2-3; either TRBD1 or TRBD2 may fit D (5 bases each). The ends were cut back, 3 bases at V and 1 base at J, with 9 bases in the middle. Per the germline V gene, CDR1 is SGHRS and CDR2 is YFSETQ. The CDR3 totals 14 residues. CDR3 in amino acids: CASSSLGGTDTQYF. In nucleotides, the CDR3 is TGCGCCAGCAGCTCACTAGGGGGCACAGATACGCAGTATTTT.

This chain joins TRBV2 and TRBJ2-1; TRBD2 is a possible D gene (5 bases). V was pared by 6 bases and J by 1 base, with 16 bases between. The V gene's germline CDR1 is SNHLY and CDR2 FYNNEI. This CDR3 is built from 16 residues. The CDR3 DNA reads as TGTGCCAGCAGCGCCTCACTAGAGGGTTCCTACAATGAGCAGTTCTTC. This gives the protein CASSASLEGSYNEQFF.

This chain connects TRBV9 to TRBJ2-3; 11 nucleotides line up with TRBD2. Germline V gives CDR1 SGDLS, CDR2 YYNGEE. V lost 4 bases and J lost 4; bases outside the gene matches: 8. CDR3 length equals 16 residues. CDR3 nucleotide sequence: TGTGCCAGCAGCTTGCTTAGCGGGAGGGGGGCAGATACGCAGTATTTT. Its translation: CASSLLSGRGADTQYF.

The J gene is TRBJ2-7, the V gene TRBV25-1; D possibly uses TRBD1 or TRBD2 (5 bases each). From germline, CDR1 is MGHDK and CDR2 SYGVNS. Trimming left V 5 bases short and J 7 bases short, with 15 bases between. CDR3 size: 13 residues. The CDR3 bases are TGTGCCAGCAGTAAACCGGGGCCTACGGAGCAGTACTTC. It codes for CASSKPGPTEQYF.

The DNA of the CDR3 is TGTGCCAGCAGTTACCCGGGACAGCAAGGAAACACCATATATTTT. Translation: CASSYPGQQGNTIYF. J is TRBJ1-3 and V is TRBV6-6; 7 nucleotides align to TRBD1. The CDR3 spans 15 residues. Per the germline V gene, CDR1 is MNHNY and CDR2 is SVGAGI (reference sequence). J was trimmed by 4 bases and V by 2 bases; bases with no gene match: 5.

This clone turned up a few times. This chain joins TRBV30 and TRBJ1-5; maybe TRBD1 (6 bases). The V gene's germline CDR1 is GTSNPN and CDR2 SVGIG (reference sequence). This CDR3 has 14 amino acids. The ends were cut back, 0 bases at V and 5 bases at J, with 11 bases in the middle. CDR3 DNA sequence: TGTGCCTGGAGTGTGGTACAGGGCGATCAGCCCCAGCATTTT. Translated, it gives CAWSVVQGDQPQHF.

This chain links TRBV9 with TRBJ2-7, with a weak D call TRBD2 (6 bases). Germline V gives CDR1 SGDLS, CDR2 YYNGEE. Trimming took off 3 bases at V and 7 bases at J, with 14 bases between the two ends. The CDR3 has 13 amino acids. The CDR3 loop is CASSDSPAGEQYF. Here the CDR3 DNA reads TGTGCCAGCAGCGATAGCCCCGCGGGGGAGCAGTACTTC.

Regarding this clone: The sample contains more than one DNA sequence encoding this CDR3. The J gene is TRBJ1-5, the V gene TRBV30; D remains unclear. The CDR3 consists of 13 residues. CDR1 is GTSNPN, CDR2 SVGIG, per germline (reference sequence). The V end was cut by 1 base, the J end by 1 base, with 5 bases between. CDR3 sequence (DNA): TGTGCCTGGAGTGAGGACAGCAATCAGCCCCAGCATTTT. Its translation is CAWSEDSNQPQHF.

The chain recombines TRBV30 with TRBJ2-3, with 8 bases that match TRBD1. This CDR3 is built from 16 residues. In germline, CDR1 is GTSNPN, CDR2 SVGIG (reference sequence). V lost 2 bases to trimming and J lost 8 bases; unmatched junction nucleotides: 15. The CDR3 coding sequence is TGTGCCTGGAGTACCCGGACAGGGAAAACTCCCCTTACGCAGTATTTT. Its translation is CAWSTRTGKTPLTQYF.

Here the CDR3 reads CASSPDRAGANVLTF. The DNA of the CDR3 is TGTGCCAGTAGTCCCGACAGGGCCGGGGCCAACGTCCTGACTTTC. J is TRBJ2-6 and V is TRBV19, with TRBD1 matching over 7 bases. Per the germline V gene, CDR1 is LNHDA and CDR2 is SQIVND (reference sequence). Trimming cost V 5 bases and J 4 bases; bases outside gene matches: 5. This CDR3 comprises 15 residues.

The chain links TRBV18 to TRBJ1-2; perhaps TRBD1 as D (5 bases). Germline CDR1 and CDR2: KGHSH and LQKENI. The length of the CDR3 is 14 residues. The V end lost 4 bases, the J end lost 3 bases, and 12 bases lay between the germline ends. CDR3 sequence: CASSRQGEHYGYTF. Written as DNA, the CDR3 is TGTGCCAGCTCACGTCAGGGAGAACACTATGGCTACACCTTC. Variable domain in full (rest from reference TRBV18 and TRBJ1-2): NAGVMQNPRHLVRRRGQEARLRCSPMKGHSHVYWYRQLPEEGLKFMVYLQKENIIDESGMPKERFSAEFPKEGPSILRIQQVVRGDSAAYFCASSRQGEHYGYTFGSGTRLTVV.

V is TRBV29-1 and J is TRBJ1-2, with 8 bases identical to TRBD1. Trimming at V came to 4 bases and at J to 7 bases, leaving 11 bases not matched to a gene. From germline, CDR1 is SQVTM and CDR2 ANQGSEA. There are 14 residues in the CDR3. DNA of the CDR3: TGCAGCGTTGTGGACAGGGATGGGGTAACTGGCTACACCTTC. Translating it yields CSVVDRDGVTGYTF.

The CDR3 is CASSPPSGLAGGRTDTQYF. As DNA, the CDR3 is TGTGCCAGCTCACCACCGTCGGGACTAGCGGGAGGGCGCACAGATACGCAGTATTTT. The rearrangement uses TRBV18 and TRBJ2-3; 16 nucleotides match TRBD2. Germline V CDR1 and CDR2: KGHSH, LQKENI. The ends lost 0 bases at V and 1 base at J; junction bases unmatched: 4. The CDR3 is 19 residues long.

This clone was found a few times. The V gene is TRBV11-2, the J gene TRBJ2-3, with D possibly TRBD2 on 6 matching bases. The CDR3 has 13 residues. V shed 5 bases and J shed 5 bases, with 11 bases lying between them. The germline V gene has CDR1 SGHAT and CDR2 FQNNGV. The CDR3: CASSPRLVDTQYF. CDR3 nucleotides: TGTGCCAGCAGCCCCCGACTAGTAGATACGCAGTATTTT.

The chain is built from TRBV9 and TRBJ2-1; 7 nucleotides match TRBD2. After removal of 0 bases from V and 6 bases from J, the junction contained 9 bases not matched to a gene. Germline-derived CDR1 and CDR2 are SGDLS and YYNGEE. The CDR3 runs to 16 residues. CDR3 loop: CASSVAGLGGGNEQFF. The CDR3 DNA reads TGTGCCAGCAGCGTAGCAGGACTAGGTGGGGGCAATGAGCAGTTCTTC.

The table lists this clone with a few counts. The rearrangement uses TRBV7-9 and TRBJ2-7; 9 bases align to TRBD1. Losses at the gene ends were 2 bases for V and 7 bases for J; bases not matched to a gene: 15. This CDR3 has 17 amino acids. Germline values: CDR1 SEHNR, CDR2 FQNEAQ (reference sequence). CDR3 DNA: TGTGCCAGCAGCTTACAAGGTATGACAGGGGGAAAAGGGGAGCAGTACTTC. Its translation is CASSLQGMTGGKGEQYF.

The rearrangement links TRBV9 to TRBJ2-5, with D tentatively TRBD1 or TRBD2 (5 bases each). Germline CDR1 SGDLS, CDR2 YYNGEE. The V end lost 1 base, the J end lost 4 bases, and 11 bases lay between the germline ends. The CDR3 covers 14 residues. The CDR3 DNA sequence: TGTGCCAGCAGCGTAAATGAGGGGTTAGAGACCCAGTACTTC. Protein: CASSVNEGLETQYF.